The 22 T cell receptor beta chains in this list originate from one sample, sequenced in a study of blood T cell repertoires in COVID-19. Only in-frame clones appear in the TCRdb table, and some are missing; sequencing was by immunoSEQ multiplex PCR. Here the sample spans some 100,000 clones, 82% being singletons. Sequenced: peripheral blood. The receptor source for this set is a man aged 45-65 years with active or convalescent COVID-19.

This chain joins TRBV5-6 and TRBJ1-2, with TRBD1 identical over 8 bases. Germline V gene sequence: CDR1 SGHDT, CDR2 YYEEEE. The CDR3 covers 13 residues. The junction had 3 bases not matched to a gene; V was cut back by 0 bases and J by 8 bases. CDR3 sequence (DNA): TGTGCCAGCAGCTTGGTGGACAGGGACGGCTACACCTTC. Its translation is CASSLVDRDGYTF.

V is TRBV25-1 and J is TRBJ2-1; 8 nucleotides agree with TRBD1. V lost 4 bases, J lost 3 bases, and 2 bases stayed unmatched. Per germline, CDR1 MGHDK and CDR2 SYGVNS. CDR3 size: 14 residues. Here the CDR3 DNA reads TGTGCCAGCAGTGCGACAGGGGTCTACAATGAGCAGTTCTTC. Its protein is CASSATGVYNEQFF.

J is TRBJ2-3 and V is TRBV28; 8 bases are a match to TRBD2. The CDR3 consists of 17 residues. Looked up from germline, CDR1 is MDHEN and CDR2 is SYDVKM. The V and J ends lost 1 base and 0 bases, in that order; junction bases with no gene match: 6. The DNA of the CDR3 is TGTGCCAGCAGTTTATCTGGCGGGGGGTCTAGCACAGATACGCAGTATTTT. This gives the protein CASSLSGGGSSTDTQYF.

This rearrangement joins TRBV27 to TRBJ2-7, with 10 bases identical to TRBD1. This CDR3 is 15 amino acids long. Germline V lookup: CDR1 MNHEY, CDR2 SMNVEV (reference sequence). Trimming took 4 bases from V and 6 from J; bases not matched to a gene: 9. The CDR3 DNA sequence: TGTGCCAGCAGTTCAGGTCGACAGGGGGCGGGCGAGCAGTACTTC. It specifies CASSSGRQGAGEQYF.

This chain joins TRBV7-9 and TRBJ2-1; the D is unclear. Germline CDR1 reads SEHNR; CDR2 reads FQNEAQ (reference sequence). V shed 1 base and J shed 2 bases, with 6 bases lying between them. The CDR3 is 14 residues long. CDR3 loop: CASSLGQAYNEQFF. The CDR3 DNA reads as TGTGCCAGCAGCTTAGGCCAGGCCTACAATGAGCAGTTCTTC.

The chain combines TRBV7-9 with TRBJ2-5; a weak D match, TRBD1 (5 bases). The CDR3 is 14 residues long. Trimming pared 5 bases from V and 1 base from J, leaving 11 bases between. Germline-derived CDR1 and CDR2 are SEHNR and FQNEAQ (reference sequence). The CDR3 nucleotides read TGTGCCAGCAGCCCACCAGGGTCCCAAGAGACCCAGTACTTC. It encodes CASSPPGSQETQYF. The full variable domain, with the rest looked up from reference TRBV7-9 and TRBJ2-5, is DTGVSQNPRHKITKRGQNVTFRCDPISEHNRLYWYRQTLGQGPEFLTYFQNEAQLEKSRLLSDRFSAERPKGSFSTLEIQRTEQGDSAMYLCASSPPGSQETQYFGPGTRLLVL.

The V call is TRBV30, the J call TRBJ2-5; 12 nucleotides agree with TRBD2. The trim removed 1 base at V and 9 bases at J, leaving 3 bases unmatched. The CDR3 runs 13 residues. The germline V gene encodes CDR1 GTSNPN and CDR2 SVGIG (reference sequence). CDR3 DNA sequence: TGTGCCTGGAGTGACGGACTAGCGGGACCCCAGTACTTC. This gives the protein CAWSDGLAGPQYF.

V usage is TRBV10-3 and J usage is TRBJ2-3, with 10 bases that match TRBD2. Per the germline V gene, CDR1 is ENHRY and CDR2 is SYGVKD. The V and J ends lost 5 bases and 6 bases, in that order; junction bases with no gene match: 11. The CDR3 spans 16 residues. The CDR3: CAISPSSGGAGDTQYF. In DNA, the CDR3 is TGTGCCATCAGTCCCTCCAGCGGGGGGGCAGGGGATACGCAGTATTTT.

The V gene is TRBV15, the J gene TRBJ2-3; 7 positions agree with TRBD2. This CDR3 contains 16 residues. Trimming cost V 0 bases and J 3 bases; bases outside gene matches: 6. Germline V gene lookup returns CDR1 LNHNV and CDR2 YYDKDF (reference sequence). CDR3 residues: CATSREEGGVTDTQYF. DNA for the CDR3: TGTGCCACCAGCAGAGAAGAGGGAGGGGTGACAGATACGCAGTATTTT.

The chain is built from TRBV3-1 (or the pseudogene TRBV3-2) and TRBJ2-5; maybe TRBD1 (5 bases). From germline, CDR1 is LGHDT and CDR2 YNNKEL (reference sequence). The CDR3 consists of 15 residues. V was clipped by 6 bases and J by 5 bases, with 19 bases between them. The CDR3 region has the DNA TGTGCCAGCAGTCAACTAACAGGCCAAAGGGAGACCCAGTACTTC. Protein: CASSQLTGQRETQYF.

V is TRBV27 and J is TRBJ2-3; D might be TRBD2 (5 bases). Trimming shortened V by 3 bases and J by 1 base, and 11 bases separated the two germline ends. The CDR3 totals 15 residues. Germline loops: CDR1 MNHEY, CDR2 SMNVEV (reference sequence). CDR3 in amino acids: CASSFLLARTDTQYF. In DNA form, the CDR3 reads TGTGCCAGCAGTTTCTTGCTAGCCCGCACAGATACGCAGTATTTT.

V usage is TRBV4-1 and J usage is TRBJ1-4; a possible D gene is TRBD1 (5 bases). V shed 4 bases and J shed 4 bases, with 10 bases lying between them. This CDR3 spans 14 amino acids. Germline V gene sequence: CDR1 MGHRA, CDR2 YSYEKL. The CDR3 is CASSPRQYNEKLFF. The DNA of the CDR3 is TGCGCCAGCAGCCCTCGACAGTATAATGAAAAACTGTTTTTT.

CDR3 bases: TGTGCCAGCAGCGAACAGGCGTCTCTAGCCAAAAACATTCAGTACTTC. This encodes CASSEQASLAKNIQYF. The chain recombines TRBV7-9 with TRBJ2-4; possible D gene TRBD1, 5 bases. CDR1 SEHNR and CDR2 FQNEAQ come from the germline V gene (reference sequence). The CDR3 is 16 amino acids. V lost 5 bases to trimming and J lost 0 bases, with 14 bases between them. The full variable domain, its missing parts supplied by reference TRBV7-9 and TRBJ2-4, is DTGVSQNPRHKITKRGQNVTFRCDPISEHNRLYWYRQTLGQGPEFLTYFQNEAQLEKSRLLSDRFSAERPKGSFSTLEIQRTEQGDSAMYLCASSEQASLAKNIQYFGAGTRLSVL.

The chain carries TRBV11-2 and TRBJ2-7; TRBD1 matches at 8 bases. The CDR3 runs 15 residues. Germline assignment: CDR1 SGHAT and CDR2 FQNNGV. V gave up 2 bases and J gave up 1 base; unmatched junction bases: 4. The CDR3 is CASSLSQGASYEQYV. CDR3 nucleotide sequence: TGTGCCAGCAGCTTATCGCAGGGGGCATCCTACGAGCAGTACGTC.

The chain recombines TRBV18 with TRBJ1-2; the D is unclear. Trimming pared 3 bases from V and 0 bases from J, leaving 11 bases between. This CDR3 is built from 15 residues. The germline CDR1 and CDR2 sequences are KGHSH and LQKENI. The CDR3 is CASSPGEAANYGYTF. The CDR3 nucleotides read TGTGCCAGCTCACCCGGGGAGGCCGCTAACTATGGCTACACCTTC. The full variable domain, completed using reference TRBV18 and TRBJ1-2, is NAGVMQNPRHLVRRRGQEARLRCSPMKGHSHVYWYRQLPEEGLKFMVYLQKENIIDESGMPKERFSAEFPKEGPSILRIQQVVRGDSAAYFCASSPGEAANYGYTFGSGTRLTVV.

The V call is TRBV10-2, the J call TRBJ2-7; 8 bases match TRBD2. Germline V gene lookup returns CDR1 WSHSY and CDR2 SAAADI. V dropped 3 bases and J dropped 10; count of bases not matched to a gene: 5. There are 12 residues in the CDR3. The CDR3 region is CASSDGGGKQYV. The CDR3 DNA reads TGCGCCAGCAGTGACGGGGGGGGGAAACAGTACGTC.

The V gene is TRBV6-1, the J gene TRBJ1-2, with no clear D. CDR3 length equals 11 residues. V lost 3 bases to trimming and J lost 8 bases, with 7 bases between them. Germline-derived CDR1 and CDR2 are MNHNS and SASEGT. As DNA, the CDR3 is TGTGCCAGCAGTGAGTCTCTGGGCTACACCTTC. It yields the protein CASSESLGYTF.

The V gene is TRBV5-1, the J gene TRBJ2-1; TRBD2 aligns across 13 bases. Germline CDR1 reads SGHRS; CDR2 reads YFSETQ. After removal of 2 bases from V and 9 bases from J, the junction contained 5 bases not matched to a gene. The CDR3 contains 15 residues. Here the CDR3 DNA reads TGCGCCAGCAGCTTTACTAGCGGGGGGGCCGGTGAGCAGTTCTTC. Its translation: CASSFTSGGAGEQFF.

A few counts support this clone. J is TRBJ1-1 and V is TRBV27; D gene ambiguous. This CDR3 has 15 amino acids. Germline CDR1 reads MNHEY; CDR2 reads SMNVEV (reference sequence). V was cut by 6 bases and J by 7 bases, with 21 bases left in between. This chain's CDR3 is CASSPGVEGVDEAFF. The CDR3 nucleotides are TGTGCCAGCAGCCCTGGGGTTGAGGGAGTGGATGAAGCTTTCTTT.

This clone is a singleton in its sample. The gene calls are TRBV7-6 and TRBJ2-2, with D possibly TRBD1 on 6 matching bases. CDR1 is SGHVS and CDR2 is FNYEAQ in the germline V gene. The CDR3 consists of 16 residues. V was cut by 5 bases and J by 1 base, with 14 bases left in between. The CDR3: CASSPLGAGNTGELFF. The CDR3, as DNA: TGTGCCAGCAGCCCCCTGGGGGCGGGGAACACCGGGGAGCTGTTTTTT. The whole variable domain, remainder taken from reference TRBV7-6 and TRBJ2-2, is GAGVSQSPRYKVTKRGQDVALRCDPISGHVSLYWYRQALGQGPEFLTYFNYEAQQDKSGLPNDRFSAERPEGSISTLTIQRTEQRDSAMYRCASSPLGAGNTGELFFGEGSRLTVL.

V is TRBV28 and J is TRBJ2-2; the D gene is possibly TRBD2 (5 bases). The germline CDR1 and CDR2 sequences are MDHEN and SYDVKM. Trimming shortened V by 3 bases and J by 1 base, and 9 bases separated the two germline ends. The CDR3 contains 15 residues. The DNA of the CDR3 is TGTGCCAGCAGTTTTTCCGGGGTGAACACCGGGGAGCTGTTTTTT. Translated: CASSFSGVNTGELFF.

The V and J genes are TRBV7-8 and TRBJ2-2, with D perhaps TRBD2 (6 bases). The V end was cut by 5 bases, the J end by 4 bases, with 11 bases between. CDR1 and CDR2 from the germline V gene are SGHVS and FQNEAQ. This CDR3 has 14 amino acids. The CDR3 DNA is TGTGCCAGCAGCCCCGGGACTTCCACCGGGGAGCTGTTTTTT. It yields the protein CASSPGTSTGELFF.